This entry concerns a single T cell receptor (beta chain). Expressed TCRB transcripts got sequenced, as all isolated RNA was reverse transcribed. TCRdb keeps only in-frame clones here, not all; method: immunoSEQ multiplex PCR. The sample lists 500,000 to 700,000 clones, about 14% occurring once. Trimming shortened V by 3 bases and J by 2 bases, and 8 bases separated the two germline ends. The CDR3 sequence is 13 residues long. Germline V CDR1 and CDR2: LNHNV, YYDKDF (reference sequence). These data come from a study of beta chain features in type 1 diabetes. Source material: naive CD4+ T cells from blood. The chain uses TRBV15 and TRBJ2-7; no reliable D call. The receptor comes from a man aged 18 to 29 in good health. DNA of the CDR3: TGTGCCACCAGCAGGATAGGAACCTACGAGCAGTACTTC. Encoded protein: CATSRIGTYEQYF.